This T cell receptor (beta chain) was captured in a study of human T cells and chemical hapten exposure. V gave up 5 bases and J gave up 3 bases, with 18 bases separating them. The CDR3 sequence is 16 residues long. From germline, CDR1 is MNHNY and CDR2 SVGAGI (reference sequence). The library tagged each cDNA molecule with unique molecular identifiers. TCRdb processed the reads anew with MiXCR; each CDR3 protein has one entry. The sample contains 700 or so distinct CDR3 sequences, 65% to 70% of which appear only once. Treatment specified: therapeutic diphenylcyclopropenone sensitization with weekly scalp DPC.

Sequencing was performed on whole blood, taken before DPC sensitization or 2, 6, or about 24 weeks after (not recorded which). V gene TRBV6-6 combines with J gene TRBJ2-3; possibly TRBD1 or TRBD2 for D (6 bases each). This clonotype originated in an adult with alopecia areata. Some clones in this sample may be carry-over from other donors' samples. This table probably holds off-target reads from a library built for another chain. CDR3 nucleotides: TGTGCCAGCAGTACCCATAGGGGGGCGGGGACAGATACGCAGTATTTT. Translated, it gives CASSTHRGAGTDTQYF.